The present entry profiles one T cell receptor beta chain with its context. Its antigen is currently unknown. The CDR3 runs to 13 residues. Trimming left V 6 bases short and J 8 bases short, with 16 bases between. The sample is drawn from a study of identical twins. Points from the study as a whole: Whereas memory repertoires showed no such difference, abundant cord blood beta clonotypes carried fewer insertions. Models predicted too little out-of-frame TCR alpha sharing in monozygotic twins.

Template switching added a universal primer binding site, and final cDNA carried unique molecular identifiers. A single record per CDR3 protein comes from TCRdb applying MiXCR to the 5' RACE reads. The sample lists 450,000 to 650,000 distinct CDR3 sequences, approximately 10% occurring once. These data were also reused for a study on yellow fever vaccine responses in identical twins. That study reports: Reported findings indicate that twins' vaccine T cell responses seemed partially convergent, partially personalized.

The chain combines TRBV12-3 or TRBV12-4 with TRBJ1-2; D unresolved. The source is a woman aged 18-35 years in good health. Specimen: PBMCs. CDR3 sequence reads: CASSKNPLGGYTF. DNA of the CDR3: TGTGCCAGCAGCAAGAACCCTTTGGGGGGCTACACCTTC.